The 31 T cell receptor beta chains listed next were all sequenced from one sample in a study of blood T cell repertoires in COVID-19. The method was immunoSEQ multiplex PCR; TCRdb's version includes in-frame clones alone and lacks a portion of them. The table lists some 290,000 clones, 70% to 90% of them singletons, with around 4.5% in the top ten. Sequencing was done on a sample of peripheral blood. These receptors were taken from a man between 60 and 75 years old who had recovered from COVID-19.

A single count supports this clone. The V and J genes are TRBV11-3 and TRBJ2-7; possibly TRBD2 for D (7 bases). The CDR3 extends over 16 amino acids. Germline V gives CDR1 SGHNT, CDR2 YENEEA. V was cut by 1 base and J by 6 bases, with 19 bases left in between. The CDR3 loop is CASSLGGGVVSGEQYF. CDR3 nucleotide sequence: TGTGCCAGCAGCTTAGGGGGGGGCGTCGTGTCTGGCGAGCAGTACTTC.

V usage is TRBV9 and J usage is TRBJ2-3; the match to TRBD1 covers 9 bases. V gave up 3 bases and J gave up 4 bases; unmatched junction bases: 3. Germline V gene data show CDR1 as SGDLS and CDR2 as YYNGEE. CDR3 length: 14 amino acids. The CDR3 loop is CASSAGQGSDTQYF. The CDR3 nucleotides read TGTGCCAGCAGCGCGGGACAGGGATCAGATACGCAGTATTTT.

This clone has just one count. The gene calls are TRBV6-5 and TRBJ1-1, with TRBD1 matching over 11 bases. CDR3 length: 15 amino acids. Germline V gene lookup returns CDR1 MNHEY and CDR2 SVGAGI. With 7 bases clipped from V and 5 bases from J, the junction kept 9 bases outside the gene matches. CDR3 DNA sequence: TGTGCCAGCACTAAGGACAGGGGGCAGGGAACTGAAGCTTTCTTT. This sequence encodes CASTKDRGQGTEAFF.

In its sample, this clone was seen once. The chain links TRBV30 to TRBJ1-5; TRBD1 might be the D (6 bases). Germline CDR1 reads GTSNPN; CDR2 reads SVGIG (reference sequence). The ends were cut back, 3 bases at V and 0 bases at J, with 9 bases in the middle. This CDR3 has 14 amino acids. Written as DNA, the CDR3 is TGTGCCTGGAGCGGACAGACTAGCAATCAGCCCCAGCATTTT. Encoded protein: CAWSGQTSNQPQHF.

This clone occurred a few times. The chain combines TRBV19 with TRBJ2-2; D is possibly TRBD1 (6 bases). The CDR3 is 15 amino acids. Germline CDR1 and CDR2: LNHDA and SQIVND (reference sequence). Trimming shortened V by 7 bases and J by 6 bases, and 18 bases separated the two germline ends. The CDR3 DNA reads as TGTGCCAGTATGGGGGCAGGGTCCTGGTCCGGGGAGCTGTTTTTT. This gives the protein CASMGAGSWSGELFF.

The CDR3 sequence is CATSDGTGGNGYTF. CDR3 bases: TGTGCCACCAGTGATGGGACAGGGGGAAATGGCTACACCTTC. The V call is TRBV24-1, the J call TRBJ1-2, with TRBD1 matching over 11 bases. CDR1 KGHDR and CDR2 SFDVKD come from the germline V gene. CDR3 size: 14 residues. V lost 3 bases to trimming and J lost 6 bases; unmatched junction nucleotides: 2.

This clone was counted a few times. The CDR3 nucleotides read TGTGCCAGCAGCTTGGAGGCCGGGACAGGGAACACCGGGGAGCTGTTTTTT. This codes for CASSLEAGTGNTGELFF. This chain joins TRBV5-4 and TRBJ2-2, with 8 bases lining up with TRBD1. The junction had 5 bases not matched to a gene; V was cut back by 0 bases and J by 1 base. This CDR3 comprises 17 residues. Germline V lookup: CDR1 SGHNT, CDR2 YYREEE (reference sequence).

This clone showed up just a few times. The chain is built from TRBV2 and TRBJ1-2; D not resolved. V was trimmed by 7 bases and J by 2 bases, leaving 17 bases between them. The CDR3 length is 15 residues. Germline-derived CDR1 and CDR2 are SNHLY and FYNNEI. CDR3 bases: TGTGCCAGCACCCTCTTACGGGGAGAGAACTATGGCTACACCTTC. It translates to CASTLLRGENYGYTF. Supplemented by reference TRBV2 and TRBJ1-2, the full variable domain reads EPEVTQTPSHQVTQMGQEVILRCVPISNHLYFYWYRQILGQKVEFLVSFYNNEISEKSEIFDDQFSVERPDGSNFTLKIRSTKLEDSAMYFCASTLLRGENYGYTFGSGTRLTVV.

J is TRBJ2-1 and V is TRBV10-2, with TRBD1 matching 8 bases. The CDR3 contains 13 residues. Germline V gene lookup returns CDR1 WSHSY and CDR2 SAAADI. The trim removed 6 bases at V and 6 bases at J, leaving 4 bases unmatched. CDR3 sequence: CASSGQGSNEQFF. CDR3 in DNA: TGCGCCAGCAGCGGACAGGGAAGCAATGAGCAGTTCTTC.

The chain is built from TRBV5-1 and TRBJ2-7; 8 nucleotides align to TRBD1. Germline loops: CDR1 SGHRS, CDR2 YFSETQ. J lost 6 bases, V lost 1 base, and 6 bases had no gene match. There are 14 residues in the CDR3. The CDR3 DNA follows: TGCGCCAGCAGCTTGAGCCAGGGGGCAAGCGAGCAGTACTTC. Its translation: CASSLSQGASEQYF.

This sequence joins TRBV12-3 or TRBV12-4 and TRBJ1-2; D may be TRBD1 (5 bases). The ends were cut back, 6 bases at V and 4 bases at J, with 6 bases in the middle. This CDR3 is built from 11 residues. The CDR3 region has the DNA TGTGCCAGCAGCCAGGGCTATGGCTACACCTTC. Amino acid sequence: CASSQGYGYTF.

The rearrangement links TRBV3-1 (or the pseudogene TRBV3-2) to TRBJ2-2, with D maybe TRBD1 (6 bases). From germline, CDR1 is LGHDT and CDR2 YNNKEL (reference sequence). Trimming took off 4 bases at V and 8 bases at J, with 8 bases between the two ends. The CDR3 runs 12 residues. The CDR3, as DNA: TGTGCCAGCAGCCTCCAGGGGGGGGAGCTGTTTTTT. Its protein product is CASSLQGGELFF.

The chain links TRBV7-9 to TRBJ1-5; tentatively, D is TRBD1 (6 bases). Looked up from germline, CDR1 is SEHNR and CDR2 is FQNEAQ (reference sequence). The CDR3 has 14 amino acids. Trimming removed 10 bases from V and 2 bases from J, with 15 bases in between. DNA of the CDR3: TGTGCCATTACACAGGGATTTGGCAATCAGCCCCAGCATTTT. Translation gives CAITQGFGNQPQHF.

This clone has just a few counts. This chain connects TRBV30 to TRBJ2-1; 11 bases align to TRBD2. V dropped 4 bases and J dropped 6; count of bases not matched to a gene: 5. The CDR3 loop spans 14 amino acids. CDR1 GTSNPN and CDR2 SVGIG come from the germline V gene (reference sequence). The CDR3: CAWNLAGGGNEQFF. DNA of the CDR3: TGTGCCTGGAACCTAGCGGGAGGCGGCAATGAGCAGTTCTTC.

Worth noting for this clone: Other DNA sequences in the same sample also yield this CDR3. The chain combines TRBV18 with TRBJ1-1; TRBD1 matches 7 bases. The ends lost 6 bases at V and 0 bases at J; junction bases unmatched: 4. There are 14 residues in the CDR3. CDR1 is KGHSH and CDR2 is LQKENI in the germline V gene. The CDR3 loop reads CASSRDSMNTEAFF. Written as DNA, the CDR3 is TGTGCCAGCTCCCGGGACAGCATGAACACTGAAGCTTTCTTT.

The V gene is TRBV15, the J gene TRBJ2-5, with TRBD1 identical over 8 bases. This CDR3 region has 14 residues. With V trimmed by 5 bases and J by 2 bases, 4 bases remained unmatched. Germline V CDR1 and CDR2: LNHNV, YYDKDF (reference sequence). CDR3 sequence reads: CATSRQGRQETQYF. CDR3 DNA sequence: TGTGCCACCAGCCGACAGGGGCGGCAAGAGACCCAGTACTTC.

The J gene is TRBJ1-1, the V gene TRBV27, with 7 nucleotides matching TRBD1. The CDR3 extends over 13 amino acids. The V segment lost 6 bases and the J segment 7 bases; nucleotides outside the gene matches: 8. CDR1 and CDR2 from the germline V gene are MNHEY and SMNVEV (reference sequence). Written as DNA, the CDR3 is TGTGCCAGCAGGAAGACAGGGACGATTGAAGCTTTCTTT. It yields the protein CASRKTGTIEAFF.

The chain is built from TRBV19 and TRBJ2-7; D not certain. V lost 10 bases and J lost 3, with 10 bases in between. Germline V gene sequence: CDR1 LNHDA, CDR2 SQIVND (reference sequence). The CDR3 is made up of 11 amino acids. The CDR3 loop reads CATRWSYEQYF. CDR3 DNA: TGTGCCACCCGATGGAGCTACGAGCAGTACTTC.

About this clone: Other DNA sequences in this sample translate to the same CDR3. The chain employs TRBV19 and TRBJ1-5, with a possible D match to TRBD1 (6 bases). Per germline, CDR1 LNHDA and CDR2 SQIVND (reference sequence). The CDR3 spans 14 residues. V lost 4 bases and J lost 2, with 9 bases in between. The CDR3: CASSRNRGNQPQHF. CDR3 bases: TGTGCCAGTAGTAGAAACAGGGGCAATCAGCCCCAGCATTTT. Full variable domain (missing parts from reference TRBV19 and TRBJ1-5): DGGITQSPKYLFRKEGQNVTLSCEQNLNHDAMYWYRQDPGQGLRLIYYSQIVNDFQKGDIAEGYSVSREKKESFPLTVTSAQKNPTAFYLCASSRNRGNQPQHFGDGTRLSIL.

This chain joins TRBV6-5 and TRBJ2-2; D not resolved. Deletions cut 10 bases from V and 7 bases from J, with 10 bases between. The CDR3 has 11 residues. Germline CDR1 is MNHEY and CDR2 is SVGAGI. DNA for the CDR3: TGTGCCACACCAGGTGGCGGGGAGCTGTTTTTT. Its translation is CATPGGGELFF.

This clone was seen more than once but under ten times. J is TRBJ1-2 and V is TRBV5-1; TRBD1 aligns across 11 bases. The V gene end was trimmed by 4 bases and the J gene end by 7 bases; junction bases not matched to a gene: 12. This CDR3 is built from 16 residues. Germline V gene sequence: CDR1 SGHRS, CDR2 YFSETQ. In DNA form, the CDR3 reads TGCGCCAGCAGCCCCGTGGGGACAGGGGGAACCGGTGGCTACACCTTC. Translated, it gives CASSPVGTGGTGGYTF.

This chain joins TRBV28 and TRBJ2-2, with D maybe TRBD1 (5 bases). Trimming removed 7 bases at V and 1 base at J, with 10 bases between. The CDR3 loop spans 14 amino acids. Germline assignment: CDR1 MDHEN and CDR2 SYDVKM. The CDR3 region is CASTPTVNTGELFF. Written as DNA, the CDR3 is TGTGCCAGCACCCCGACAGTGAACACCGGGGAGCTGTTTTTT. Full variable domain (rest looked up from reference TRBV28 and TRBJ2-2): DVKVTQSSRYLVKRTGEKVFLECVQDMDHENMFWYRQDPGLGLRLIYFSYDVKMKEKGDIPEGYSVSREKKERFSLILESASTNQTSMYLCASTPTVNTGELFFGEGSRLTVL.

This clone was seen only once. This chain links TRBV6-5 with TRBJ2-7; TRBD1 might be the D (5 bases). V was trimmed by 4 bases and J by 0 bases, leaving 16 bases between them. Germline V gene sequence: CDR1 MNHEY, CDR2 SVGAGI. The CDR3 is made up of 16 amino acids. The CDR3 nucleotides read TGTGCCAGCAGTTCCTCAAGACAGTGGAGCTCCTACGAGCAGTACTTC. The encoded protein is CASSSSRQWSSYEQYF.

V usage is TRBV5-1 and J usage is TRBJ1-4, with TRBD1 identical over 7 bases. The V and J ends lost 4 bases and 8 bases, in that order; junction bases with no gene match: 8. The CDR3 has 14 residues. Germline assignment: CDR1 SGHRS and CDR2 YFSETQ. The CDR3 DNA reads as TGCGCCAGCAGCACGGGACAGATCAACGAAAAACTGTTTTTT. This gives the protein CASSTGQINEKLFF.

The chain recombines TRBV19 with TRBJ1-2, with 10 positions matching TRBD1. Per the germline V gene, CDR1 is LNHDA and CDR2 is SQIVND (reference sequence). The CDR3 sequence is 13 residues long. The V segment lost 8 bases and the J segment 4 bases; nucleotides outside the gene matches: 4. The CDR3 sequence: CASRTGGTYGYTF. DNA of the CDR3: TGTGCCAGTCGGACAGGGGGAACCTATGGCTACACCTTC.

The chain links TRBV6-5 to TRBJ2-1; D is possibly TRBD1 (6 bases). Germline values: CDR1 MNHEY, CDR2 SVGAGI. This CDR3 region has 13 residues. V was shortened by 5 bases and J by 4 bases, with 9 bases between the two germline ends. The CDR3 sequence: CASSPDRYNEQFF. CDR3 nucleotides: TGTGCCAGCAGTCCGGACAGATACAATGAGCAGTTCTTC.

The rearrangement links TRBV10-3 to TRBJ2-1, with TRBD2 matching over 13 bases. V gave up 5 bases and J gave up 7 bases; unmatched junction bases: 8. Germline V gene data show CDR1 as ENHRY and CDR2 as SYGVKD. There are 16 residues in the CDR3. DNA for the CDR3: TGTGCCATCAGTCATCCGGGACTAGCGGGGAGGAATGAGCAGTTCTTC. Protein sequence: CAISHPGLAGRNEQFF.

This clone was observed a single time. The rearrangement joins TRBV4-2 to TRBJ2-1; 8 nucleotides align to TRBD1. Trimming cost V 2 bases and J 5 bases; bases outside gene matches: 2. From germline, CDR1 is LGHNA and CDR2 YNFKEQ. This CDR3 region has 14 residues. The CDR3 DNA reads TGTGCCAGCAGCCAACCGGACAGGGACAATGAGCAGTTCTTC. Amino acid sequence: CASSQPDRDNEQFF.

The DNA for the CDR3 is TGCGCCAGCAGCGCAGGACTAGCGGGAGCCAATGAGCAGTTCTTC. Amino acids: CASSAGLAGANEQFF. The chain uses TRBV5-1 and TRBJ2-1, with 13 bases fitting TRBD2. This CDR3 spans 15 amino acids. Trimming removed 4 bases from V and 6 bases from J; junction bases left unmatched: 4. Germline CDR1 SGHRS, CDR2 YFSETQ.

This chain connects TRBV7-8 to TRBJ1-1; D uncertain. Germline assignment: CDR1 SGHVS and CDR2 FQNEAQ. V was cut by 5 bases and J by 2 bases, with 12 bases left in between. The CDR3 consists of 14 residues. The CDR3 DNA follows: TGTGCCAGCAGCCAACTAACTTTAAACACTGAAGCTTTCTTT. Translating gives CASSQLTLNTEAFF.

The J gene is TRBJ1-6, the V gene TRBV15, with a tentative D call TRBD1 (6 bases). V was cut by 7 bases and J by 1 base, with 11 bases left in between. CDR3 length: 15 residues. Germline V lookup: CDR1 LNHNV, CDR2 YYDKDF (reference sequence). CDR3 in DNA: TGTGCCACCAAACAGGGAAGGTCCTATAATTCACCCCTCCACTTT. Protein sequence: CATKQGRSYNSPLHF.